This T cell receptor (beta chain) was captured in a study of human T cells and chemical hapten exposure. Study context: Investigators sensitized roughly 2 cm by roughly 2 cm of upper inner arm skin with 2% DPC.

Specified time point: pre-sensitization, week 0. As for treatment: therapeutic diphenylcyclopropenone sensitization with weekly scalp DPC. Donors, patients with alopecia ranging from 18 to 70 years old and judged suitable for DPC, provided samples. The CDR3 totals 17 residues. V lost 4 bases, J lost 0 bases, and 10 bases stayed unmatched. The V gene's germline CDR1 is SEHNR and CDR2 FQNEAQ (reference sequence). MiXCR, run by TCRdb on the RACE reads, gives a single entry per CDR3 protein. The data show around 120,000 distinct CDR3 sequences, with roughly 14% seen just once and around 2.7% held by the top ten. This clonotype showed up just a few times.

This chain links TRBV7-9 with TRBJ2-3, with TRBD2 identical over 7 bases. The sample was whole blood, taken in connection with sensitization to the hapten diphenylcyclopropenone (DPC). The source is a woman between 18 and 29 years old with alopecia areata. Some clones in this sample may be carry-over from other donors' samples. The CDR3 DNA is TGTGCCAGCAGCTCAACTGGGCTAGCGGTCAGCACAGATACGCAGTATTTT. This gives the protein CASSSTGLAVSTDTQYF.